This TCR beta chain was observed in a study of blood T cell repertoires in COVID-19. TCRdb's table, derived via immunoSEQ multiplex PCR, lists solely in-frame clones and lacks some. Among a few hundred thousand clones listed, around 90% were seen once. Sequencing used PBMCs or T cells enriched from blood (not recorded which). The sequence was collected from a woman in her twenties or thirties who had recovered from COVID-19.

CDR3 nucleotide sequence: TGTGCCAGCTCTCCTCCGACTAACACAGATACGCAGTATTTT. It is translated as CASSPPTNTDTQYF. V gene TRBV18 combines with J gene TRBJ2-3; maybe TRBD2 (5 bases). Trimming removed 6 bases from V and 2 bases from J, with 12 bases in between. CDR1 is KGHSH, CDR2 LQKENI, per germline. The length of the CDR3 is 14 residues.